This T cell receptor (beta chain) is drawn from a study of blood T cell repertoires in COVID-19. Across the study: Spain, Italy and the United States supplied samples that represented acute and convalescent COVID-19. T cells, B-cell-depleted T cells, or PBMCs supplied cDNA or gDNA.

Germline trimming cut 2 bases from V and 5 bases from J; bases unmatched to any gene: 5. The CDR3 extends over 15 amino acids. Per the germline V gene, CDR1 is GTSNPN and CDR2 is SVGIG (reference sequence). In the authors' workflow: Amplification from reference gene primers served as the basis for estimated nucleated cell counts. This table comes from immunoSEQ multiplex PCR, and its TCRdb copy is limited to in-frame clones, with some not included. V and J calls and clone size are given by that table; D and trimming were obtained from the DNA. The sample lists about 270,000 clones, about 89% occurring once.

The chain combines TRBV30 with TRBJ1-5; 11 nucleotides match TRBD1. The clonotype comes from a middle-aged man with active or convalescent COVID-19. Material: peripheral blood. CDR3 bases: TGTGCCTGGAGTACCGGGACAGGGGGGCATCAGCCCCAGCATTTT. It is translated as CAWSTGTGGHQPQHF.